This entry lists 16 T cell receptor beta chains sequenced from one sample in a study of blood T cell repertoires in COVID-19. The table came from immunoSEQ multiplex PCR; TCRdb's copy has only in-frame clones and leaves some out. This sample carries some 270,000 clones, approximately 92% of them seen once, and the ten largest clones take 4% to 5%. Sequencing was carried out using peripheral blood. These receptors all stem from a woman aged 40 to 50 who had recovered from COVID-19.

The chain couples TRBV6-5 to TRBJ1-1; D may be TRBD1 (6 bases). The CDR3 is 14 residues long. Deletions cut 6 bases from V and 2 bases from J, with 13 bases between. Germline values: CDR1 MNHEY, CDR2 SVGAGI. The CDR3 is CASSQGRANTEAFF. CDR3 sequence (DNA): TGTGCCAGCAGCCAGGGGAGGGCAAACACTGAAGCTTTCTTT.

The chain joins TRBV20-1 to TRBJ1-2; possible D gene TRBD1, 6 bases. V shed 3 bases and J shed 6 bases, with 20 bases lying between them. The germline V gene has CDR1 DFQATT and CDR2 SNEGSKA (reference sequence). The CDR3 spans 15 residues. CDR3 coding DNA: TGCAGTGCTAGTATCTTACTAGGGGGGAGGGATGGCTACACCTTC. Protein: CSASILLGGRDGYTF.

The chain carries TRBV29-1 and TRBJ2-3; 8 bases match TRBD2. The CDR3 length is 14 residues. CDR1 and CDR2 (germline): SQVTM, ANQGSEA. V lost 6 bases and J lost 6; bases outside the gene matches: 11. This chain's CDR3 is CSVLPGGSSDTQYF. The CDR3 nucleotides read TGCAGCGTCCTCCCGGGGGGGTCTTCTGATACGCAGTATTTT.

The chain employs TRBV5-6 and TRBJ1-2; D unclear. Germline V CDR1 and CDR2: SGHDT, YYEEEE. There are 14 residues in the CDR3. V dropped 4 bases and J dropped 8 bases, with 18 bases sitting between them. CDR3 region: CASSLRNSPFGYTF. In DNA form, the CDR3 reads TGTGCCAGCAGCCTCCGGAACAGTCCCTTCGGCTACACCTTC.

The chain is built from TRBV12-3 or TRBV12-4 and TRBJ1-3; no definite D call. The V gene lost 11 bases and the J gene lost 7 bases, with 9 bases spanning the gap. The length of the CDR3 is 10 residues. CDR3 sequence (DNA): TGTGCCGGTAGAGGGAACACCATATATTTT. It codes for CAGRGNTIYF.

The gene calls are TRBV20-1 and TRBJ2-1; TRBD2 might be the D (5 bases). There are 9 residues in the CDR3. Germline V CDR1 and CDR2: DFQATT, SNEGSKA (reference sequence). V lost 7 bases, J lost 13 bases, and 11 bases lay in between. The CDR3 DNA reads TGCAGTGTGGGCGGAGGACAGTTCTTC. Its protein product is CSVGGGQFF.

The chain has TRBV29-1 and TRBJ2-1; TRBD1 matches at 7 bases. Unmatched junction bases numbered 10, after V lost 6 bases and J lost 8 bases. CDR1 is SQVTM and CDR2 is ANQGSEA in the germline V gene. The CDR3 totals 13 residues. The CDR3: CSVETEQGYEQFF. The CDR3 nucleotides read TGCAGCGTCGAAACCGAACAGGGGTATGAGCAGTTCTTC.

CDR3 sequence: CASSLIGGAGSPLHF. The CDR3 nucleotides read TGTGCCAGCAGTTTAATCGGCGGGGCGGGATCACCCCTCCACTTT. The V call is TRBV27, the J call TRBJ1-6; the D gene is possibly TRBD1 (5 bases). Trimming took 2 bases from V and 10 from J, leaving 15 bases between them. The CDR3 has 15 amino acids. Germline assignment: CDR1 MNHEY and CDR2 SMNVEV (reference sequence).

J is TRBJ2-5 and V is TRBV10-2; 10 bases line up with TRBD2. CDR1 WSHSY and CDR2 SAAADI come from the germline V gene. This CDR3 is built from 13 residues. The V and J ends lost 7 bases and 1 base, in that order; junction bases with no gene match: 0. This CDR3 is CASKRGGQETQYF. The CDR3 DNA reads as TGCGCCAGCAAGCGGGGGGGCCAAGAGACCCAGTACTTC.

The rearrangement joins TRBV2 to TRBJ2-5; 8 bases align to TRBD2. Germline CDR1 is SNHLY and CDR2 is FYNNEI. This CDR3 is 17 amino acids long. V shed 7 bases, J shed 2 bases, and the junction held 15 bases outside the gene matches. Here the CDR3 DNA reads TGTGCCAGCATGAGATCGGTGGCGGGGGGCCCTCAAGAGACCCAGTACTTC. This translates into CASMRSVAGGPQETQYF. The full variable domain, completed using reference TRBV2 and TRBJ2-5, is EPEVTQTPSHQVTQMGQEVILRCVPISNHLYFYWYRQILGQKVEFLVSFYNNEISEKSEIFDDQFSVERPDGSNFTLKIRSTKLEDSAMYFCASMRSVAGGPQETQYFGPGTRLLVL.

The chain recombines TRBV18 with TRBJ2-1, with 10 bases matching TRBD1. J gave up 7 bases and V 6 bases, and 9 bases lay outside the gene matches. The CDR3 is 15 residues long. Germline V gives CDR1 KGHSH, CDR2 LQKENI. CDR3 amino acids: CASSGDRGLANEQFF. The CDR3 coding sequence is TGTGCCAGCTCGGGGGACAGGGGTCTTGCGAATGAGCAGTTCTTC.

The chain uses TRBV24-1 and TRBJ2-4; tentatively, D is TRBD1 (6 bases). Germline-derived CDR1 and CDR2 are KGHDR and SFDVKD. V was shortened by 4 bases and J by 2 bases, with 8 bases between the two germline ends. The CDR3 consists of 14 residues. In nucleotides, the CDR3 is TGTGCCACCAGTGACACAGGGACCAAAAACATTCAGTACTTC. Its protein is CATSDTGTKNIQYF.

The chain is built from TRBV21-1 and TRBJ2-3; no check of the table's D call, TRBD2, against the DNA was made. TRBV21-1 is tagged as a pseudogene. CDR3 length equals 18 residues. CDR3 coding DNA: TGTGCCAGCAGCTCTCCCGGGACTAGCGGGAGGCCCGAGGATACGCAGTATTTT. Amino acids: CASSSPGTSGRPEDTQYF.

This chain connects TRBV5-1 to TRBJ2-3; perhaps TRBD1 as D (5 bases). CDR3 length equals 15 residues. CDR1 SGHRS and CDR2 YFSETQ come from the germline V gene. The germline V and J ends were trimmed by 0 bases and 2 bases, with 10 bases remaining between them. CDR3 nucleotide sequence: TGCGCCAGCAGCTTGGTGCCAGGGTACACAGATACGCAGTATTTT. The encoded protein is CASSLVPGYTDTQYF.

The V and J genes are TRBV7-2 and TRBJ2-2, with 12 positions matching TRBD2. The CDR3 consists of 17 residues. The junction had 5 bases not matched to a gene; V was cut back by 5 bases and J by 1 base. Germline values: CDR1 SGHTA, CDR2 FQGNSA. The CDR3 here is CASSPSGLAGNTGELFF. In nucleotides, the CDR3 is TGTGCCAGCAGCCCGTCGGGACTAGCGGGGAACACCGGGGAGCTGTTTTTT.

The chain has TRBV2 and TRBJ1-1; D unclear. V lost 8 bases to trimming and J lost 0 bases, with 22 bases between them. CDR1 and CDR2 (germline): SNHLY, FYNNEI. This CDR3 spans 17 amino acids. The DNA for the CDR3 is TGTGCCAGCGAATACGTTGTTGGAGGGCGAATGAACACTGAAGCTTTCTTT. Protein product: CASEYVVGGRMNTEAFF.